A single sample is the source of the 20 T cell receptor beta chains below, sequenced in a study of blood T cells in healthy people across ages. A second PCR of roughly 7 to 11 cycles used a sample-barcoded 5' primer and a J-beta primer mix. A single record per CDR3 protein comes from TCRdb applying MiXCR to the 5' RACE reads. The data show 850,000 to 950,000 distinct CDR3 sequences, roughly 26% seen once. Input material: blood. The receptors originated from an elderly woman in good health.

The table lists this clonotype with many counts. CDR3 protein: CASSPWGSNYGYTF. The CDR3 DNA follows: TGTGCCAGCAGCCCCTGGGGCAGTAACTATGGCTACACCTTC. This chain connects TRBV12-3 or TRBV12-4 to TRBJ1-2, with TRBD1 as a possible D gene (5 bases). Trimming took 6 bases from V and 1 from J, leaving 12 bases between them. The CDR3 sequence is 14 residues long.

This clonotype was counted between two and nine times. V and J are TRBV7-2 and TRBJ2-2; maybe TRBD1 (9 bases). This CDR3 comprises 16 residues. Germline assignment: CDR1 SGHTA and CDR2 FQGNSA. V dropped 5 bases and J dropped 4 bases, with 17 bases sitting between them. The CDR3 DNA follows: TGTGCCAGCAGCCGGGGGGGACAGGGCGGCACCGGGGAGCTGTTTTTT. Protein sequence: CASSRGGQGGTGELFF.

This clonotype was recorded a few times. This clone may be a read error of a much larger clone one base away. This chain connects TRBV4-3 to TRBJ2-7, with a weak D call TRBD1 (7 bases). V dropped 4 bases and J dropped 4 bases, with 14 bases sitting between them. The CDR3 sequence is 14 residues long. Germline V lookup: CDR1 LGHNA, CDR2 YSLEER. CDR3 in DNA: TGCGCCAGCAGCCGGAGGGACAGAAGATACGAGCAGTACTTC. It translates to CASSRRDRRYEQYF.

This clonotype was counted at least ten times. Written as DNA, the CDR3 is TGCAGTGCTAGAGATGTTGGGGCTATGGGCACAGATACGCAGTATTTT. This gives the protein CSARDVGAMGTDTQYF. This chain connects TRBV20-1 to TRBJ2-3; TRBD1 might be the D (5 bases). There are 16 residues in the CDR3. V shed 0 bases and J shed 1 base, with 14 bases lying between them. Germline V lookup: CDR1 DFQATT, CDR2 SNEGSKA (reference sequence).

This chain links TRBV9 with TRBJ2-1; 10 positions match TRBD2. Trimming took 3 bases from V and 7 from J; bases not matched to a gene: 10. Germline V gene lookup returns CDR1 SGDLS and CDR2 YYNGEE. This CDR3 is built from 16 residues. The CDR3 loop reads CASSETGTSAPNEQFF. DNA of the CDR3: TGTGCCAGCAGCGAGACCGGGACTAGCGCGCCGAATGAGCAGTTCTTC.

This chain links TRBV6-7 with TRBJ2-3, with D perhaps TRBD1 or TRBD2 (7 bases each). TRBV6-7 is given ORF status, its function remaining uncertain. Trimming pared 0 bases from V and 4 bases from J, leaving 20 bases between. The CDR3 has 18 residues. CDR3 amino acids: CASSYSPPQGEGPDTQYF. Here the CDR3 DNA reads TGTGCCAGCAGTTACTCCCCGCCTCAGGGGGAGGGCCCAGATACGCAGTATTTT.

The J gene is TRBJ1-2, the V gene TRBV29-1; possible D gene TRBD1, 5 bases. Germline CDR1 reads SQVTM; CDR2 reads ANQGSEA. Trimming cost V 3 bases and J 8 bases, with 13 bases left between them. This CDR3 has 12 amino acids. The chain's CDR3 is CSVDSGDGGYTF. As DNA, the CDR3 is TGCAGCGTTGATTCGGGGGATGGCGGCTACACCTTC.

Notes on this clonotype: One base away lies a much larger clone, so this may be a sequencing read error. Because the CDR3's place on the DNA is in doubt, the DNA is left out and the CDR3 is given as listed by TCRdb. The CDR3 region is CASSLVGSGTYERYF. This chain joins TRBV7-2 and TRBJ2-7; no check of the table's D call, TRBD2, against the DNA was made. Germline V gene data show CDR1 as SGHTA and CDR2 as FQGNSA. The CDR3 region is 15 residues in length, termini included.

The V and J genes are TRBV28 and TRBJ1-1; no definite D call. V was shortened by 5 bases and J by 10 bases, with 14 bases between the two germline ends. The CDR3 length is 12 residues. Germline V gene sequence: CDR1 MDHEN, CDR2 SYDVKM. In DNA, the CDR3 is TGTGCCAGCAGTCCCCACCCCCAGGTAGCTTTCTTT. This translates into CASSPHPQVAFF.

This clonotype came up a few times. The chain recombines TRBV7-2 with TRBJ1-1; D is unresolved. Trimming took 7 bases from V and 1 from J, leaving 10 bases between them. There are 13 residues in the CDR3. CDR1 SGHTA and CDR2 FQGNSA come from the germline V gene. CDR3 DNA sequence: TGTGCCAGCACCCTATTTCGGAACACTGAAGCTTTCTTT. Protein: CASTLFRNTEAFF.

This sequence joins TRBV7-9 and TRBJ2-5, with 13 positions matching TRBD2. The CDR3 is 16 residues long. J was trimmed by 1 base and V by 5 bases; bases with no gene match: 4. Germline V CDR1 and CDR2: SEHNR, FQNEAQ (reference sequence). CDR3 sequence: CASSPLAGGVQETQYF. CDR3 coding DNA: TGTGCCAGCAGCCCACTAGCGGGGGGGGTCCAAGAGACCCAGTACTTC.

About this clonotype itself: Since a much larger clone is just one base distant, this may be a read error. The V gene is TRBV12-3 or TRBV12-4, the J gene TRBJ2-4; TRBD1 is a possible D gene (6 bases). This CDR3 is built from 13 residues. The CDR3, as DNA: TGTGCCTGCAGCCTAACAGGGAAAGGCATTCAGTACTTC. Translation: CACSLTGKGIQYF.

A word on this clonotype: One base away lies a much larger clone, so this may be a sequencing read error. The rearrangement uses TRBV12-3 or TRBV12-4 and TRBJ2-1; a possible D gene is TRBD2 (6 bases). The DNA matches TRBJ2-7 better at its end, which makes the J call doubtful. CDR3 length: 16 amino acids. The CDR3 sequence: CASSFPAGRTYNEQYF. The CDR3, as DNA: TGTGCCAGCAGTTTTCCGGCCGGGAGAACCTACAATGAGCAGTACTTC.

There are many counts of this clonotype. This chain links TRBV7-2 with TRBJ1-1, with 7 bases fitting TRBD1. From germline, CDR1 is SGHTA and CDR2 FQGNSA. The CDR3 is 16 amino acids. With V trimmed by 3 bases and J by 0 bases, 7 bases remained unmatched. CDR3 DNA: TGTGCCAGCAGCTTGAAGACAGGGTTCATGAACACTGAAGCTTTCTTT. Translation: CASSLKTGFMNTEAFF.

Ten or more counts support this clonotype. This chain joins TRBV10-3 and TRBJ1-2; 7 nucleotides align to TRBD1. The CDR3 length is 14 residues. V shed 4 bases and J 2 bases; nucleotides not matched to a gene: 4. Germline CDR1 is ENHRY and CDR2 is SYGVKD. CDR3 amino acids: CAISGTTGNYGYTF. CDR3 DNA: TGTGCCATCAGTGGAACGACAGGGAACTATGGCTACACCTTC.

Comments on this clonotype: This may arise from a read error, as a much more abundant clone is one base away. The CDR3 sequence is CASSSRRQNADTQYF. Written as DNA, the CDR3 is TGTGCCAGCAGTTCAAGGCGGCAGAACGCAGATACGCAGTATTTT. The V and J genes are TRBV12-3 or TRBV12-4 and TRBJ2-3; the D is unclear. This CDR3 comprises 15 residues. The ends were cut back, 4 bases at V and 4 bases at J, with 15 bases in the middle.

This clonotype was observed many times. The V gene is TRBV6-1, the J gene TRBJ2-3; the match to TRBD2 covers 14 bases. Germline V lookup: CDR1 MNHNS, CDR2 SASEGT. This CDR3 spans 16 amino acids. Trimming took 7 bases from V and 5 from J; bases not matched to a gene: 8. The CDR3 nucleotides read TGTGCCAGCACCAAGGGACTAGCGGGGGCCGAAGATACGCAGTATTTT. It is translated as CASTKGLAGAEDTQYF.

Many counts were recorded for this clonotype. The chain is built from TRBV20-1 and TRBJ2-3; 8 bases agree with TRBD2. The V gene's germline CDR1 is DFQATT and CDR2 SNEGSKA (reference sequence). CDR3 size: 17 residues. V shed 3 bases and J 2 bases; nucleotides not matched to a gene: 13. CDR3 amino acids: CSARHGGAVLITDTQYF. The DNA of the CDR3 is TGCAGTGCTAGGCACGGGGGGGCAGTATTGATCACAGATACGCAGTATTTT.

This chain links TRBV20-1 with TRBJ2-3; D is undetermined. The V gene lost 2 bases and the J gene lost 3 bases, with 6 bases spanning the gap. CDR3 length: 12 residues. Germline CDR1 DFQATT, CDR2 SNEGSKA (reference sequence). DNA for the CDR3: TGCAGTGCTAGACTACCAACAGATACGCAGTATTTT. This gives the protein CSARLPTDTQYF.

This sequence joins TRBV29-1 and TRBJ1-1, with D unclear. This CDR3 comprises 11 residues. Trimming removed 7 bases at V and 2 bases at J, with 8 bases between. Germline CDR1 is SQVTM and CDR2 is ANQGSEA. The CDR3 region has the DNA TGCAGCGGGCTCAGAAACACTGAAGCTTTCTTT. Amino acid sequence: CSGLRNTEAFF.